The 18 T cell receptor beta chains in this list originate from one sample, sequenced in a study of blood T cells in healthy people across ages. Next came a second PCR, run for roughly 6 to 11 cycles, which used a sample-barcoded 5' primer along with a J-beta primer mix. TCRdb passed the 5' RACE reads through MiXCR, listing each CDR3 protein once. Among about 1.4 million distinct CDR3 sequences listed, 59% were seen once. Sequencing input: blood. The receptors stem from a man younger than 35 in good health.

V gene TRBV7-2 combines with J gene TRBJ1-5; 8 nucleotides align to TRBD1. This CDR3 has 16 amino acids. Looked up from germline, CDR1 is SGHTA and CDR2 is FQGNSA. Trimming at V came to 1 base and at J to 5 bases, leaving 7 bases not matched to a gene. CDR3 sequence: CASSLETGTGDQPQHF. The CDR3 DNA reads as TGTGCCAGCAGCTTAGAAACAGGGACAGGAGATCAGCCCCAGCATTTT.

The J gene is TRBJ2-1, the V gene TRBV2; 8 bases match TRBD2. The CDR3 extends over 15 amino acids. V gave up 6 bases and J gave up 5 bases; unmatched junction bases: 9. From germline, CDR1 is SNHLY and CDR2 FYNNEI. CDR3 residues: CASRPLAGGHNEQFF. The DNA of the CDR3 is TGTGCCAGCAGGCCCCTGGCGGGGGGTCACAATGAGCAGTTCTTC.

This chain uses TRBV4-1 with TRBJ2-7; 7 bases agree with TRBD1. V lost 2 bases, J lost 2 bases, and 9 bases stayed unmatched. The CDR3 is made up of 16 amino acids. Germline V lookup: CDR1 MGHRA, CDR2 YSYEKL. The CDR3 nucleotides are TGCGCCAGCAGCCAAAGGGGCAGGGGGAAAGCCTACGAGCAGTACTTC. The encoded protein is CASSQRGRGKAYEQYF.

This rearrangement joins TRBV15 to TRBJ2-3; 12 bases are shared with TRBD2. Germline trimming cut 4 bases from V and 5 bases from J; bases unmatched to any gene: 10. This CDR3 region has 17 residues. The germline CDR1 and CDR2 sequences are LNHNV and YYDKDF (reference sequence). The CDR3 protein is CATSTKLGLAGKDTQYF. In DNA, the CDR3 is TGTGCCACCAGCACGAAACTTGGACTAGCGGGAAAAGATACGCAGTATTTT.

This chain joins TRBV5-1 and TRBJ2-1; D remains ambiguous. CDR3 length: 15 residues. CDR1 and CDR2 (germline): SGHRS, YFSETQ. The ends were cut back, 0 bases at V and 3 bases at J, with 10 bases in the middle. The CDR3 sequence: CASSLVRANYNEQFF. The CDR3 coding sequence is TGCGCCAGCAGCTTGGTTAGGGCTAACTACAATGAGCAGTTCTTC.

This clonotype was counted only a few times. The J gene is TRBJ2-3, the V gene TRBV7-2; TRBD1 or TRBD2 may be the D gene (5 bases each). This CDR3 region has 17 residues. Germline lookup yields CDR1 SGHTA and CDR2 FQGNSA. V was pared by 3 bases and J by 1 base, with 17 bases between. CDR3 sequence: CASSFRGDVGGTDTQYF. CDR3 sequence (DNA): TGTGCCAGCAGCTTTAGGGGTGATGTGGGAGGCACAGATACGCAGTATTTT.

This chain links TRBV11-2 with TRBJ2-1, with D unclear. The DNA end is a closer match to TRBJ2-7, so the J assignment may be wrong. The CDR3 is made up of 15 amino acids. CDR1 and CDR2 from the germline V gene are SGHAT and FQNNGV. The CDR3 spells CASSPPSRLGYEQYF. The CDR3 DNA is TGTGCCAGCAGCCCCCCGTCGCGGCTTGGATACGAGCAGTACTTC.

The chain carries TRBV6-5 and TRBJ2-3; no clear D. V was shortened by 6 bases and J by 6 bases, with 10 bases between the two germline ends. Per the germline V gene, CDR1 is MNHEY and CDR2 is SVGAGI. The length of the CDR3 is 12 residues. In nucleotides, the CDR3 is TGTGCCAGCAGAGGACCGGTGGATACGCAGTATTTT. It translates to CASRGPVDTQYF.

This chain's CDR3 is CASSPEGGGELFF. The CDR3 DNA follows: TGTGCCAGCAGCCCAGAAGGCGGGGGGGAACTGTTTTTT. This chain connects TRBV7-9 to TRBJ1-4; D might be TRBD1 (5 bases). The CDR3 covers 13 residues. Deletions cut 5 bases from V and 12 bases from J, with 16 bases between. Germline CDR1 reads SEHNR; CDR2 reads FQNEAQ (reference sequence).

The rearrangement links TRBV29-1 to TRBJ2-4; D is possibly TRBD1 or TRBD2 (6 bases each). The CDR3 loop spans 14 amino acids. Trimming left V 4 bases short and J 4 bases short, with 14 bases between. Germline values: CDR1 SQVTM, CDR2 ANQGSEA. The CDR3 reads CSVAEGVEKNIQYF. The DNA for the CDR3 is TGCAGCGTTGCGGAGGGGGTGGAGAAAAACATTCAGTACTTC.

This chain uses TRBV4-1 with TRBJ2-7; TRBD1 matches at 11 bases. The assigned J gene may be wrong: the sequence end matches TRBJ2-5 better. From germline, CDR1 is MGHRA and CDR2 YSYEKL. The CDR3 has 15 residues. CDR3 nucleotides: TGCGCCAGCAGCCAAAGGACAGGGGGCTTCGAGACCCAGTACTTC. This gives the protein CASSQRTGGFETQYF.

This clonotype has more than one count but fewer than ten. CDR3 protein: CASSLETSWDEQFF. In nucleotides, the CDR3 is TGTGCCAGCAGCTTAGAAACTAGCTGGGATGAGCAGTTCTTC. The V call is TRBV7-8, the J call TRBJ2-1; the D gene is possibly TRBD2 (6 bases). V was pared by 1 base and J by 8 bases, with 12 bases between. CDR3 length: 14 residues. CDR1 and CDR2 (germline): SGHVS, FQNEAQ.

The genes are TRBV3-1 and TRBJ2-7; 11 nucleotides line up with TRBD2. The V and J ends lost 1 base and 2 bases, in that order; junction bases with no gene match: 4. Germline CDR1 reads LGHDT; CDR2 reads YNNKEL (reference sequence). This CDR3 comprises 16 residues. The CDR3 coding sequence is TGTGCCAGCAGCCAAGGACTAGCGGGGCGGCCCTACGAGCAGTACTTC. Amino acid sequence: CASSQGLAGRPYEQYF.

V gene TRBV20-1 combines with J gene TRBJ2-7, with D unresolved. CDR3 length: 14 amino acids. Germline lookup yields CDR1 DFQATT and CDR2 SNEGSKA (reference sequence). The V end was cut by 0 bases, the J end by 2 bases, with 11 bases between. CDR3 loop: CSARDPNTPYEQYF. The CDR3, as DNA: TGCAGTGCTAGAGACCCGAATACACCCTACGAGCAGTACTTC.

The V call is TRBV11-2, the J call TRBJ2-4; TRBD2 aligns across 11 bases. V lost 6 bases to trimming and J lost 5 bases; unmatched junction nucleotides: 0. Germline lookup yields CDR1 SGHAT and CDR2 FQNNGV. The CDR3 consists of 13 residues. The CDR3 here is CASRLAGENIQYF. In DNA, the CDR3 is TGTGCCAGCAGACTAGCGGGAGAAAACATTCAGTACTTC.

J is TRBJ1-1 and V is TRBV20-1; D gene ambiguous. Germline V CDR1 and CDR2: DFQATT, SNEGSKA (reference sequence). V was cut by 3 bases and J by 6 bases, with 17 bases left in between. CDR3 length: 14 residues. The CDR3, as DNA: TGCAGTGCTAGCCCAGGACCGGAAAGGCCTGAAGCTTTCTTT. Amino acid sequence: CSASPGPERPEAFF.

This clonotype appeared a few times. The V and J genes are TRBV4-1 and TRBJ2-1; 12 positions match TRBD1. This CDR3 has 18 residues. V lost 1 base to trimming and J lost 7 bases; unmatched junction nucleotides: 11. CDR1 is MGHRA, CDR2 YSYEKL, per germline. CDR3 protein: CASSQARLRDRGRNEQFF. In nucleotides, the CDR3 is TGCGCCAGCAGCCAAGCCAGACTTAGGGACAGGGGGCGTAATGAGCAGTTCTTC.

Comments on this clonotype: The junction departs from germline at one end; a sequencing error may be responsible. This rearrangement joins TRBV6-1 to TRBJ2-6; no clear D. Germline CDR1 and CDR2: MNHNS and SASEGT. The CDR3 has 21 amino acids. The CDR3 protein is CASSLLPLTAPRASGANVLTF. Here the CDR3 DNA reads TGTGCCAGCAGTCTCCTCCCGTTGACGGCACCCCGCGCCTCTGGAGCCAACGTCCTGACTTTC.